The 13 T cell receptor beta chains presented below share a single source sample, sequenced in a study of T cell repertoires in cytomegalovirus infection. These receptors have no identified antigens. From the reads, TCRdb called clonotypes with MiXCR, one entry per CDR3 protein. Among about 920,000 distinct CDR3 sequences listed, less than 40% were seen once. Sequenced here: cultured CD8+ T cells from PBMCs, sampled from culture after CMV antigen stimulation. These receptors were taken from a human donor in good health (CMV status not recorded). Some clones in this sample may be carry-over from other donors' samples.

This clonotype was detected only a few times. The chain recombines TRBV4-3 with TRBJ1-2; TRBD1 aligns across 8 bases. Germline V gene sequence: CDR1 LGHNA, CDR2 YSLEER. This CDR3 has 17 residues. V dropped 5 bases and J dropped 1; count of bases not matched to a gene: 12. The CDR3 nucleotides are TGCGCCAGCAGCAACCCCGGACAGGGCCCTTTTAACTATGGCTACACCTTC. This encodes CASSNPGQGPFNYGYTF.

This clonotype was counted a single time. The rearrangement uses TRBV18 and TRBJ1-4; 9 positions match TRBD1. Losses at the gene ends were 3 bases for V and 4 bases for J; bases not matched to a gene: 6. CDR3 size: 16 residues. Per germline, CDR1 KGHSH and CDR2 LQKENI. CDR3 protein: CASSPTRTGVNEKLFF. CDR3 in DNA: TGTGCCAGCTCACCGACAAGGACAGGGGTTAATGAAAAACTGTTTTTT.

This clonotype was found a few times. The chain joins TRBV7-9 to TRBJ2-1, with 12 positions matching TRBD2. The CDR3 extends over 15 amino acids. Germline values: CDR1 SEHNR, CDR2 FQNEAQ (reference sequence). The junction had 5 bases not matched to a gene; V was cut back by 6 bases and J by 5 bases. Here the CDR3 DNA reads TGTGCCAGCAGAACTAGCGGGGGGACAAACAATGAGCAGTTCTTC. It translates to CASRTSGGTNNEQFF.

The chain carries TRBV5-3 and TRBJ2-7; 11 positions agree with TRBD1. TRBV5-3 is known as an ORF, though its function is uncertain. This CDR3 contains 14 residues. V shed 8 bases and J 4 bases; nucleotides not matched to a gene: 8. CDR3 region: CASTNGQGAYEQYF. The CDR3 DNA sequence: TGTGCCAGCACAAATGGACAGGGGGCGTACGAGCAGTACTTC.

CDR3 sequence (DNA): TGTGCCAGCAGCTTTATAGACAGCTTCGAAGCTTTCTTT. Its translation: CASSFIDSFEAFF. The rearrangement joins TRBV7-2 to TRBJ1-1; possible D gene TRBD1, 5 bases. Trimming removed 3 bases at V and 8 bases at J, with 13 bases between. Germline loops: CDR1 SGHTA, CDR2 FQGNSA. CDR3 length: 13 amino acids.

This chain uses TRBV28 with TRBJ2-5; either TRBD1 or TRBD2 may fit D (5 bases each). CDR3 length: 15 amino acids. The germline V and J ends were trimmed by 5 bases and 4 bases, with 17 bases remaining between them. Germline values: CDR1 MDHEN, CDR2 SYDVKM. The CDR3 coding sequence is TGTGCCAGCAGTCCGGAGAGGGGACGGGGAGAGACCCAGTACTTC. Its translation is CASSPERGRGETQYF.

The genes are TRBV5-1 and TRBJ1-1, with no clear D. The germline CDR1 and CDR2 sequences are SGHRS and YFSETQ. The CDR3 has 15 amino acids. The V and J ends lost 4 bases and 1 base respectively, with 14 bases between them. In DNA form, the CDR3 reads TGCGCCAGCAGCCCCGCGGGCAGTCAGAACACTGAAGCTTTCTTT. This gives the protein CASSPAGSQNTEAFF. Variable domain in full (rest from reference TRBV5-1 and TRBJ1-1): KAGVTQTPRYLIKTRGQQVTLSCSPISGHRSVSWYQQTPGQGLQFLFEYFSETQRNKGNFPGRFSGRQFSNSRSEMNVSTLELGDSALYLCASSPAGSQNTEAFFGQGTRLTVV.

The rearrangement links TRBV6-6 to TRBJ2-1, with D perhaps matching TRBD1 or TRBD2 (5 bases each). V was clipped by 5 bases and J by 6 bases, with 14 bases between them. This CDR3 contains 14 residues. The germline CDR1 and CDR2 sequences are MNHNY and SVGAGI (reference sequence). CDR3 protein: CASSGGRAINEQFF. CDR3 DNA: TGTGCCAGCAGTGGGGGACGGGCCATCAATGAGCAGTTCTTC.

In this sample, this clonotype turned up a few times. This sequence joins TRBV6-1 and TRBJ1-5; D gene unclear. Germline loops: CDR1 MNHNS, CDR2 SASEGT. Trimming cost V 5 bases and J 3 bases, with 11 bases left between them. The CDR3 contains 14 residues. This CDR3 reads CASSLRLFNQPQHF. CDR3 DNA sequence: TGTGCCAGCAGTCTCCGCCTATTCAATCAGCCCCAGCATTTT.

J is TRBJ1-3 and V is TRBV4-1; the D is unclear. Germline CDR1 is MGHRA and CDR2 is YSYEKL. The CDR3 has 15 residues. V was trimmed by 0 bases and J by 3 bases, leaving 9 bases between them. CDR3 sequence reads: CASSQDTALGNTIYF. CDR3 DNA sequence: TGCGCCAGCAGCCAAGATACGGCCCTTGGAAACACCATATATTTT.

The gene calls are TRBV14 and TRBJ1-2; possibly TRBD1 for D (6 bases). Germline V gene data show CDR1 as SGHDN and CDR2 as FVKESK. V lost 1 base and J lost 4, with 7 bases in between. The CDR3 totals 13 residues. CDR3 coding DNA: TGTGCCAGCAGCCAAGGACAGGTCTATGGCTACACCTTC. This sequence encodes CASSQGQVYGYTF. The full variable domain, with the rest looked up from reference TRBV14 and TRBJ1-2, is EAGVTQFPSHSVIEKGQTVTLRCDPISGHDNLYWYRRVMGKEIKFLLHFVKESKQDESGMPNNRFLAERTGGTYSTLKVQPAELEDSGVYFCASSQGQVYGYTFGSGTRLTVV.

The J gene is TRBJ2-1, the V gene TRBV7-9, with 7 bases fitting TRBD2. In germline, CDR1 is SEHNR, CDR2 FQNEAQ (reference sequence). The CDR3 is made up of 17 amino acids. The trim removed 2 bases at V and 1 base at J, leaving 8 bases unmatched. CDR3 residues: CASSLTGGGASYNEQFF. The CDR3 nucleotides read TGTGCCAGCAGCTTAACGGGAGGAGGGGCATCCTACAATGAGCAGTTCTTC.

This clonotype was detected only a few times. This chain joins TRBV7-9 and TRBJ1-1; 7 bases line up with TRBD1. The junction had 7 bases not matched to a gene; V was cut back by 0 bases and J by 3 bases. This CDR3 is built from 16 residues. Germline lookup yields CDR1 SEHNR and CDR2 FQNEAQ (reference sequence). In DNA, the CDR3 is TGTGCCAGCAGCTTAGCAGGGGGCATTAAAGACACTGAAGCTTTCTTT. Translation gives CASSLAGGIKDTEAFF.